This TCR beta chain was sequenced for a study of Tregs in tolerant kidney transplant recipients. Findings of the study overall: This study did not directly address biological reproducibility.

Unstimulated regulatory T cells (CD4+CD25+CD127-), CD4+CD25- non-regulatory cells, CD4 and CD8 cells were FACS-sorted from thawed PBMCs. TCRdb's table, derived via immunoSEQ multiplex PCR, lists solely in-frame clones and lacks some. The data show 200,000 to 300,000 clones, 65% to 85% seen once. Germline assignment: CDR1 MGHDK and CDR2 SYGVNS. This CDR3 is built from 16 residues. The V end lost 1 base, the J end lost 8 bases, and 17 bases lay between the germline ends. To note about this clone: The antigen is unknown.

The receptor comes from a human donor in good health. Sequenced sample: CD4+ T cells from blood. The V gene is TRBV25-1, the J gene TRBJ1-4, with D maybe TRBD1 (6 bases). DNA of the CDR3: TGTGCCAGCAGTGAATTTCGGACAGACCTGGGGGAAAAACTGTTTTTT. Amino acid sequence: CASSEFRTDLGEKLFF.